In its sample, the clone carrying this T cell receptor beta chain was seen a few times. What it recognizes is unknown. This CDR3 has 11 residues. CDR1 is MDHEN and CDR2 is SYDVKM in the germline V gene. Unique molecular identifiers were attached to individual cDNA molecules. TCRdb re-called the 5' RACE reads through MiXCR, storing one row per CDR3 protein. Counted here are around 30,000 distinct CDR3 sequences, approximately 6% occurring once; the ten biggest clones make up 7.6%. This entry comes from a study of early T cells in non-severe SARS-CoV-2 infection. Whole-study context: With bulk RNA from unsorted whole blood as input, sequencing yielded unpaired chains.

Study-level points and caveats: The study's VDJdb matching favored anti-spike CD8 responses and missed private and CD4 specificities.

This clonotype was obtained from an adult who was a healthcare worker with PCR-confirmed SARS-CoV-2 infection or an uninfected control (not recorded which). The sequenced sample was whole blood. The chain combines TRBV28 with TRBJ1-1; no definite D call. This chain's CDR3 is CAGRRNTEAFF. In nucleotides, the CDR3 is TGTGCTGGGCGGCGGAACACTGAAGCTTTCTTT.